Sequencing of this T cell receptor beta chain was carried out in a study of T cell responses to AZD1222 COVID-19 vaccine. Per the germline V gene, CDR1 is MDHEN and CDR2 is SYDVKM. Trimming shortened V by 2 bases and J by 7 bases, and 8 bases separated the two germline ends. The CDR3 loop spans 12 amino acids. As for this clone: What it binds is unknown.

General study results and limits: Nearly half of spike-specific TCRs reportedly go after variant regions that carry no mutations. Rises in breadth and depth of Spike-specific TCRs came after two AZD1222 doses. Sampling captured repertoires only after the peak T cell response.

The protocol was immunoSEQ multiplex PCR, while the TCRdb copy is restricted to in-frame clones and leaves out a portion. The data contain 180,000 or so clones, around 90% of them singletons. The receptor was isolated from an adult who received the AZD1222 COVID-19 vaccine. V and J are TRBV28 and TRBJ1-1; D gene unclear. The sequences come from peripheral blood, collected 28 days after the second AZD1222 dose. CDR3 in DNA: TGTGCCAGCAGTTTAGCACGGTATGAAGCTTTCTTT. Amino acid sequence: CASSLARYEAFF.